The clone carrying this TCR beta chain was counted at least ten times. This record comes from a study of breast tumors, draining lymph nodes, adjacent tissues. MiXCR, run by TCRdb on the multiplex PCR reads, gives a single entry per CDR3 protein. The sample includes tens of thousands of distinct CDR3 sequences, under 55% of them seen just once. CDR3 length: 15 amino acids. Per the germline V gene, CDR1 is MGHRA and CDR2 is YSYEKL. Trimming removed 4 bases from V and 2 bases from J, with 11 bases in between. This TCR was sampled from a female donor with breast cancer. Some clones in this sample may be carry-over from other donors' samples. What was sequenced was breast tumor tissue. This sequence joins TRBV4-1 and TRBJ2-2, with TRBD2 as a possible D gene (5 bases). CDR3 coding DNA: TGCGCCAGCAGCCCCAGAGGGTTAAACACCGGGGAGCTGTTTTTT. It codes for CASSPRGLNTGELFF.